The TCR beta chain under discussion was sequenced for a study of T cells after yellow fever vaccination. Regarding the study as a whole: FACS-sorted repertoires could harbor abundant contaminating bulk-population clonotypes. In post-booster samples, most primary-vaccination clones reappeared (under 98% CD4, approximately 91% CD8).

Conversion of TCR transcripts into cDNA relied on 5'RACE template switching, which added a universal primer site and UMIs. TCRdb independently ran MiXCR on the 5' RACE reads; one entry per CDR3 protein. The repertoire holds about 340,000 distinct CDR3 sequences, with approximately 4.2% as singletons. V lost 7 bases and J lost 7, with 8 bases in between. Germline CDR1 is DFQATT and CDR2 is SNEGSKA (reference sequence). The CDR3 consists of 9 residues. With respect to this clonotype: Its specificity is not known.

The clonotype comes from a man aged 18-30 years who received the YFV17D yellow fever vaccine. Sequences were derived from PBMCs, sampled 5 days after the yellow fever booster vaccination. V gene TRBV20-1 combines with J gene TRBJ2-7, with a tentative D call TRBD2 (6 bases). The CDR3 DNA reads TGCAGTGTGGGGGGAGAGCAGTACGTC. Protein sequence: CSVGGEQYV.